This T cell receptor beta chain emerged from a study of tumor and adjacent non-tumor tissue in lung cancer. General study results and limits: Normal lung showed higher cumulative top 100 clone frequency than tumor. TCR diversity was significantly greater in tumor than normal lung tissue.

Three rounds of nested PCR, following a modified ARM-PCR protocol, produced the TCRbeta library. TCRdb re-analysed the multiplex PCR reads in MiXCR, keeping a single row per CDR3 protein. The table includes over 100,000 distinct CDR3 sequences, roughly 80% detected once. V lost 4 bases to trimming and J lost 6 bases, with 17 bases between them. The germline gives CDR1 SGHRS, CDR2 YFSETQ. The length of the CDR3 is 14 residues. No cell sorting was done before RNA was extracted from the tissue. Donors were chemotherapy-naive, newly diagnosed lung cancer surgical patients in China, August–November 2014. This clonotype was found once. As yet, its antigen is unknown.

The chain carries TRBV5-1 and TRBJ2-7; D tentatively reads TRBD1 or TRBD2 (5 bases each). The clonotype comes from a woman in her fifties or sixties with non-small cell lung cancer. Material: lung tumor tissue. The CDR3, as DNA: TGCGCCAGCAGCGGGGACGCCCAAGGTACCGAGCAGTACTTC. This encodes CASSGDAQGTEQYF.